This T cell receptor beta chain was sequenced in a study of blood T cell repertoires in COVID-19. For the study at large: The cDNA or gDNA used as material had been derived from T cells, B-cell-depleted T cells, or PBMCs.

Libraries were prepared by immunoSEQ multiplex PCR; TCRdb keeps only in-frame clonotypes and omits some of them. In the table there are 50,000 to 75,000 clones, about 93% of which are singletons. Germline V lookup: CDR1 SGHRS, CDR2 YFSETQ. This CDR3 comprises 11 residues. The V segment lost 4 bases and the J segment 14 bases; nucleotides outside the gene matches: 3. The receptor was derived from a man aged 65 to 85 with active COVID-19. The sample taken for sequencing was peripheral blood. This chain uses TRBV5-1 with TRBJ2-1; 10 bases map to TRBD1. The CDR3 here is CASSDGTGEFF. DNA for the CDR3: TGCGCCAGCAGCGATGGGACAGGGGAGTTCTTC. Based on the CDR3 plus reference TRBV5-1 and TRBJ2-1, the full variable domain is KAGVTQTPRYLIKTRGQQVTLSCSPISGHRSVSWYQQTPGQGLQFLFEYFSETQRNKGNFPGRFSGRQFSNSRSEMNVSTLELGDSALYLCASSDGTGEFFGPGTRLTVL.